A selection of T cell receptor beta chains follows, all from one sample in a study of T-cell memory formation after mild COVID-19. TCRdb processed the 5' RACE reads anew with MiXCR; each CDR3 protein has one entry. The sample includes fewer than 650,000 distinct CDR3 sequences, around 15% of them seen just once. Specimen: PBMCs or a T cell subset sorted from them (not recorded which). These receptors originate from an adult woman who had mild COVID-19 (a few samples of this study predate the infection). Cell type and time point are not known. Both conserved end residues are part of each CDR3. The D gene is left open where the match is weak. Clone size is stated in some rows and not others, as once, few, many or a class when expanded.

TGTGCCAGTAGTAGCGATTTGCAGGGATCGTTGGGGAAACTGTTTTTT	CASSSDLQGSLGKLFF	NA	TRBV19	TRBJ1-4	NA
TGTGCCAGCAGTTACGGCAGGGGAAGGGTGACTGAAGCTTTCTTT	CASSYGRGRVTEAFF	NA	TRBV6-2/TRBV6-3	TRBJ1-1	many
TGTGCCAGCAGCTTAGCCGGACAGATCGACTATGGCTACACCTTC	CASSLAGQIDYGYTF	NA	TRBV7-9	TRBJ1-2	NA
TGTGCCAGCAGCTCCTCTACGATGCGGACAGACCAAGAGACCCAGTACTTC	CASSSSTMRTDQETQYF	NA	TRBV7-3	TRBJ2-5	few
TGTGCCAGCAGCGAGGTAGGGGCCGAGCAGTACTTC	CASSEVGAEQYF	NA	TRBV27	TRBJ2-7	few
TGTGCCAGCAGTAGAAGCAGGGCGACAGATACGCAGTATTTT	CASSRSRATDTQYF	NA	TRBV7-2	TRBJ2-3	few
TGTGCCAGCAGCCAAGGGGCCGGCCCGAGGAATGAGCAGTTCTTC	CASSQGAGPRNEQFF	NA	TRBV3-1	TRBJ2-1	many
TGTGCCAGCTCACCCCCGGGGGAGGAGACCCAGTACTTC	CASSPPGEETQYF	NA	TRBV18	TRBJ2-5	NA
TGCAGTGCACAAGGGGACCCAAGTCGCGCAGATACGCAGTATTTT	CSAQGDPSRADTQYF	NA	TRBV20-1	TRBJ2-3	few
TGTGCCAGCAGCCAAAACTCGGGACAGATCTTCACCGGGGAGCTGTTTTTT	CASSQNSGQIFTGELFF	TRBD1	TRBV14	TRBJ2-2	NA
TGCAGTGCTAACAGGGGGGAGAACGAGCAGTACTTC	CSANRGENEQYF	TRBD1	TRBV20-1	TRBJ2-7	NA
TGTGCCAGCAGCTTAGTTGGGGTTGGCGATCAGCCCCAGCATTTT	CASSLVGVGDQPQHF	NA	TRBV7-9	TRBJ1-5	NA
TGTGCCAGTAGTATCACAGGGACAAATGAAAAACTGTTTTTT	CASSITGTNEKLFF	NA	TRBV19	TRBJ1-4	NA
TGTGCCAGCAGCACAGGGACTAGCGACGCCGGGGAGCTGTTTTTT	CASSTGTSDAGELFF	TRBD2	TRBV5-4	TRBJ2-2	NA
TGTGCCAGCAGCGATGGGACAGGGGGGCAGTACTTC	CASSDGTGGQYF	TRBD1	TRBV7-9	TRBJ2-7	few
TGCGCCAGCAGCCCTACAGGGGGCGCGGGAGATACGCAGTATTTT	CASSPTGGAGDTQYF	TRBD1	TRBV4-1	TRBJ2-3	NA
TGTGCCAGCTCAAAAAAATGGGACGGGAGGTCCTACAATGAGCAGTTCTTC	CASSKKWDGRSYNEQFF	TRBD2	TRBV18	TRBJ2-1	few
TGTGCCTGGAGTCCCGGACAGGGCGGTCAGCCCCAGCATTTT	CAWSPGQGGQPQHF	TRBD1	TRBV30	TRBJ1-5	NA
TGCGCCAGCAGCCAAGGGTTTAGGGGACCCTTAGGGACTGAAGCTTTCTTT	CASSQGFRGPLGTEAFF	NA	TRBV4-1	TRBJ1-1	few
TGTGCCAGCAGTAAGACAGGGAATCAGCCCCAGCATTTT	CASSKTGNQPQHF	TRBD1	TRBV6-1	TRBJ1-5	few
TGTGCCTGGAGTGTACGTGGGGGGCTGGCAGATACGCAGTATTTT	CAWSVRGGLADTQYF	NA	TRBV30	TRBJ2-3	many
TGTGCCAGCAGTTTAGCGGGGGGGGCCTACAATGAGCAGTTCTTC	CASSLAGGAYNEQFF	TRBD2	TRBV12-3/TRBV12-4	TRBJ2-1	many